This T cell receptor (beta chain) stems from a study of T cell responses to AZD1222 COVID-19 vaccine. Study-wide results and limits: Most donors were white British and more were female, and clonal diversity was possibly underestimated. Receipt of two AZD1222 doses was followed by a rise in Spike-specific TCR breadth and depth. Within unmutated variant regions lay the reported targets of nearly half of spike-specific TCRs.

Comments on this clone: The antigen remains unidentified.

The CDR3 runs 15 residues. Germline V gene sequence: CDR1 SGHTA, CDR2 FQGNSA. V gave up 1 base and J gave up 6 bases; unmatched junction bases: 3. The repertoire was sequenced with immunoSEQ multiplex PCR; TCRdb's copy has only in-frame clones and lacks some. Of approximately 100,000 clones listed, about nine tenths are singletons. This chain links TRBV7-2 with TRBJ2-3; 11 bases map to TRBD2. This sequence was found in an adult in good health. The sample consisted of peripheral blood, taken on day 0 of MenACWY control vaccination. The CDR3 here is CASSLGTSGPDTQYF. CDR3 coding DNA: TGTGCCAGCAGCTTAGGGACTAGCGGGCCCGATACGCAGTATTTT.